A selection of T cell receptor beta chains follows, all from one sample in a study of CD8 T cells in Susac syndrome. TCRdb re-derived calls from the immunoSEQ multiplex PCR reads in MiXCR, one entry per CDR3 protein. This repertoire shows about 19,000 distinct CDR3 sequences, roughly 95% found once; its top ten account for roughly 0.24%. Sequencing input: CD8+ T cells from PBMCs. All receptors derive from a human donor in good health. The CDR3 runs from the conserved cysteine through the conserved F or W. A D gene is named only where the DNA matches it firmly. Clone size, where shown, is once, few, many, or a class for clones that have expanded.

len: 14
d_gene: NA
abundance: NA
v_gene: TRBV5-4
j_gene: TRBJ2-1
CDR3nt: TGTGCCAGCAGCCCCGTAGACGTTTACAATGAGCAGTTCTTC
CDR3aa: CASSPVDVYNEQFF

len: 13
d_gene: NA
abundance: NA
v_gene: TRBV20-1
j_gene: TRBJ2-7
CDR3nt: TGCAGTGCTAGAGGACAATCCTCCTACGAGCAGTACTTC
CDR3aa: CSARGQSSYEQYF

len: 13
d_gene: NA
abundance: NA
v_gene: TRBV6-2/TRBV6-3
j_gene: TRBJ1-1
CDR3nt: TGTGCCAGCAGTTACCGACTGAACACTGAAGCTTTCTTT
CDR3aa: CASSYRLNTEAFF

len: 12
d_gene: NA
abundance: NA
v_gene: TRBV24-1
j_gene: TRBJ2-5
CDR3nt: TGTGCCACCAGTGATGAAAAGGAGACCCAGTACTTC
CDR3aa: CATSDEKETQYF

len: 14
d_gene: TRBD2
abundance: few
v_gene: TRBV7-3
j_gene: TRBJ2-1
CDR3nt: TGTGCCACCGGGGGAACTAGCGGGCCAAATGAGCAGTTCTTC
CDR3aa: CATGGTSGPNEQFF

len: 15
d_gene: NA
abundance: NA
v_gene: TRBV28
j_gene: TRBJ2-7
CDR3nt: TGTGCCAGCAGTTTAGAACGGGACGGCGCCTACGAGCAGTACTTC
CDR3aa: CASSLERDGAYEQYF

len: 14
d_gene: TRBD2
abundance: NA
v_gene: TRBV28
j_gene: TRBJ2-7
CDR3nt: TGTGCCAGCAGTTTAATTAGCGGGATATACGAGCAGTACTTC
CDR3aa: CASSLISGIYEQYF

len: 15
d_gene: TRBD2
abundance: NA
v_gene: TRBV5-4
j_gene: TRBJ2-7
CDR3nt: TGTGCCAGCAGCCCGCGGGGGGCGGACTCCTACGAGCAGTACTTC
CDR3aa: CASSPRGADSYEQYF

len: 12
d_gene: NA
abundance: NA
v_gene: TRBV29-1
j_gene: TRBJ2-3
CDR3nt: TGCAGCGTTGAAGCCCTGCCTGATACGCAGTATTTT
CDR3aa: CSVEALPDTQYF

len: 13
d_gene: TRBD2
abundance: NA
v_gene: TRBV29-1
j_gene: TRBJ2-7
CDR3nt: TGCAGCGTGGAGCTGGGGGGGGCCTACGAGCAGTACTTC
CDR3aa: CSVELGGAYEQYF

len: 14
d_gene: TRBD1
abundance: once
v_gene: TRBV15
j_gene: TRBJ2-3
CDR3nt: TGTGCCACCAGCGGGGGGACAGGGGAAGATACGCAGTATTTT
CDR3aa: CATSGGTGEDTQYF

len: 14
d_gene: NA
abundance: NA
v_gene: TRBV28
j_gene: TRBJ1-1
CDR3nt: TGTGCCAGCAGCTGGGCAGGGAAAAACACTGAAGCTTTCTTT
CDR3aa: CASSWAGKNTEAFF

len: 14
d_gene: NA
abundance: NA
v_gene: TRBV12-3/TRBV12-4
j_gene: TRBJ2-3
CDR3nt: TGTGCCAGCAGTTTTCTACTAGGCACAGATACGCAGTATTTT
CDR3aa: CASSFLLGTDTQYF

len: 14
d_gene: NA
abundance: NA
v_gene: TRBV29-1
j_gene: TRBJ2-1
CDR3nt: TGCAGCGTCACCGGGACTTCCACCTACAATGAGCAGTTCTTC
CDR3aa: CSVTGTSTYNEQFF

len: 13
d_gene: NA
abundance: NA
v_gene: TRBV7-9
j_gene: TRBJ2-1
CDR3nt: TGTGCCAGCAGCTTAGAACAGGGCGATGAGCAGTTCTTC
CDR3aa: CASSLEQGDEQFF

len: 14
d_gene: NA
abundance: NA
v_gene: TRBV7-9
j_gene: TRBJ2-1
CDR3nt: TGTGCCAGCAGCTTAGTGTCTTTGGACAATGAGCAGTTCTTC
CDR3aa: CASSLVSLDNEQFF

len: 15
d_gene: TRBD1
abundance: NA
v_gene: TRBV5-1
j_gene: TRBJ2-7
CDR3nt: TGCGCCAGCAGCTTGGGCCAGGGGGCATCCTACGAGCAGTACTTC
CDR3aa: CASSLGQGASYEQYF

len: 19
d_gene: NA
abundance: once
v_gene: TRBV7-8
j_gene: TRBJ2-1
CDR3nt: TGTGCCAGCAGCTTGGGGCTTCTAGTCTCAAGGGAAATAAACAATGAGCAGTTCTTC
CDR3aa: CASSLGLLVSREINNEQFF

len: 16
d_gene: NA
abundance: NA
v_gene: TRBV7-9
j_gene: TRBJ2-3
CDR3nt: TGTGCCAGCAGCCCCGGCTCAGGGTGGGAAAAATATACGCAGTATTTT
CDR3aa: CASSPGSGWEKYTQYF

len: 16
d_gene: NA
abundance: NA
v_gene: TRBV4-1
j_gene: TRBJ2-1
CDR3nt: TGCGCCAGCACCCCTTCTGAGGGCCGGGCCTACAATGAGCAGTTCTTC
CDR3aa: CASTPSEGRAYNEQFF

len: 16
d_gene: NA
abundance: NA
v_gene: TRBV19
j_gene: TRBJ1-3
CDR3nt: TGTGCCAGTACCCCCGACGGAGGATTCTCTGGAAACACCATATATTTT
CDR3aa: CASTPDGGFSGNTIYF

len: 14
d_gene: NA
abundance: NA
v_gene: TRBV28
j_gene: TRBJ2-7
CDR3nt: TGTGCCAGCAGTTTCACCGACAGCTCCTACGAGCAGTACTTC
CDR3aa: CASSFTDSSYEQYF

len: 15
d_gene: NA
abundance: NA
v_gene: TRBV11-1
j_gene: TRBJ2-5
CDR3nt: TGTGCCAGCAGCTTAGAAAGGAACGTCCAAGAGACCCAGTACTTC
CDR3aa: CASSLERNVQETQYF

len: 13
d_gene: NA
abundance: NA
v_gene: TRBV18
j_gene: TRBJ2-7
CDR3nt: TGTGCCAGCTCAACGAATAGTGGGGGCGAGCAGTACTTC
CDR3aa: CASSTNSGGEQYF

len: 12
d_gene: TRBD2
abundance: NA
v_gene: TRBV5-1
j_gene: TRBJ2-1
CDR3nt: TGCGCCAGCAGACGGGAGGGGAATGAGCAGTTCTTC
CDR3aa: CASRREGNEQFF

len: 16
d_gene: TRBD2
abundance: NA
v_gene: TRBV24-1
j_gene: TRBJ2-3
CDR3nt: TGTGCCACCAGTGACCCTAGCGGGAGGGACACAGATACGCAGTATTTT
CDR3aa: CATSDPSGRDTDTQYF

len: 14
d_gene: NA
abundance: NA
v_gene: TRBV19
j_gene: TRBJ1-1
CDR3nt: TGTGCCAGTACCCCGCCTGGGGGGACCACTGAAGCTTTCTTT
CDR3aa: CASTPPGGTTEAFF

len: 14
d_gene: NA
abundance: NA
v_gene: TRBV27
j_gene: TRBJ2-1
CDR3nt: TGTGCCAGCAGTTCCCGGGGCCCTGGCAATGAGCAGTTCTTC
CDR3aa: CASSSRGPGNEQFF

len: 17
d_gene: NA
abundance: NA
v_gene: TRBV6-5
j_gene: TRBJ2-1
CDR3nt: TGTGCCAGCAGTTACTCCCCAGATCCAGCAGTAGAGAATGAGCAGTTCTTC
CDR3aa: CASSYSPDPAVENEQFF

len: 17
d_gene: TRBD2
abundance: NA
v_gene: TRBV29-1
j_gene: TRBJ2-1
CDR3nt: TGCAGCGTTGACGGAGCGGGAGGGCCGGCCCTAGACAATGAGCAGTTCTTC
CDR3aa: CSVDGAGGPALDNEQFF

len: 15
d_gene: NA
abundance: NA
v_gene: TRBV7-9
j_gene: TRBJ2-7
CDR3nt: TGTGCCAGCAGCTTACGGGGGAGCCGTTCCTACGAGCAGTACTTC
CDR3aa: CASSLRGSRSYEQYF

len: 16
d_gene: NA
abundance: NA
v_gene: TRBV12-3/TRBV12-4
j_gene: TRBJ1-4
CDR3nt: TGTGCCAGCAGCCGATGGGAGGGCAGTCTAAATGAAAAACTGTTTTTT
CDR3aa: CASSRWEGSLNEKLFF

len: 23
d_gene: TRBD2
abundance: NA
v_gene: TRBV6-4
j_gene: TRBJ2-1
CDR3nt: TGTGCCAGCAGCGACGGGTACAGCTACGAAATCCGACTAGCGGGAGGGTGGAACAATGAGCAGTTCTTC
CDR3aa: CASSDGYSYEIRLAGGWNNEQFF

len: 11
d_gene: NA
abundance: NA
v_gene: TRBV7-9
j_gene: TRBJ2-1
CDR3nt: TGTGCCAGCAGTATTAACAATGAGCAGTTCTTC
CDR3aa: CASSINNEQFF

len: 15
d_gene: TRBD1
abundance: once
v_gene: TRBV27
j_gene: TRBJ1-1
CDR3nt: TGTGCCAGCTCGACAGGGGGCGAAGCGAACACTGAAGCTTTCTTT
CDR3aa: CASSTGGEANTEAFF

len: 12
d_gene: NA
abundance: NA
v_gene: TRBV28
j_gene: TRBJ2-4
CDR3nt: TGTGCCAGCAATGGGGTCAAAAACATTCAGTACTTC
CDR3aa: CASNGVKNIQYF

len: 15
d_gene: NA
abundance: once
v_gene: TRBV9
j_gene: TRBJ2-2
CDR3nt: TGTGCCAGCAGCCCGGGTGGGGCTGGCACCGGGGAGCTGTTTTTT
CDR3aa: CASSPGGAGTGELFF

len: 13
d_gene: NA
abundance: NA
v_gene: TRBV6-6
j_gene: TRBJ1-4
CDR3nt: TGTGCCAGCAGTTCCTGGACAGTAGAAAAACTGTTTTTT
CDR3aa: CASSSWTVEKLFF

len: 14
d_gene: NA
abundance: NA
v_gene: TRBV28
j_gene: TRBJ2-2
CDR3nt: TGTGCCAGCACGTTAGCGTCTAACACCGGGGAGCTGTTTTTT
CDR3aa: CASTLASNTGELFF

len: 15
d_gene: NA
abundance: NA
v_gene: TRBV15
j_gene: TRBJ2-2
CDR3nt: TGTGCCATCGGTCGAGACTCTCGGAACACCGGGGAGCTGTTTTTT
CDR3aa: CAIGRDSRNTGELFF

len: 15
d_gene: NA
abundance: NA
v_gene: TRBV28
j_gene: TRBJ2-2
CDR3nt: TGTGCCAGCAGCCCCCGGGACCAGTACACCGGGGAGCTGTTTTTT
CDR3aa: CASSPRDQYTGELFF

len: 12
d_gene: TRBD1
abundance: NA
v_gene: TRBV29-1
j_gene: TRBJ1-1
CDR3nt: TGCAGCGTTGCCCGGACAGGGGGTCTGGCTTTCTTT
CDR3aa: CSVARTGGLAFF

len: 14
d_gene: NA
abundance: NA
v_gene: TRBV7-9
j_gene: TRBJ2-5
CDR3nt: TGTGCCAGCAGCCAACCCCTGGGGGTTGAGACCCAGTACTTC
CDR3aa: CASSQPLGVETQYF

len: 15
d_gene: TRBD1
abundance: NA
v_gene: TRBV24-1
j_gene: TRBJ2-3
CDR3nt: TGTGCCACCAGTGATTTTGGCGGGACAGGAGATACGCAGTATTTT
CDR3aa: CATSDFGGTGDTQYF

len: 15
d_gene: NA
abundance: NA
v_gene: TRBV19
j_gene: TRBJ1-2
CDR3nt: TGTGCCAGTAGTATCCCACGGGAGGGAGACTATGGCTACACCTTC
CDR3aa: CASSIPREGDYGYTF

len: 15
d_gene: NA
abundance: NA
v_gene: TRBV7-8
j_gene: TRBJ1-5
CDR3nt: TGTGCCAGCAGCACTGACACAGGGAGCAATCAGCCCCAGCATTTT
CDR3aa: CASSTDTGSNQPQHF

len: 16
d_gene: NA
abundance: once
v_gene: TRBV7-9
j_gene: TRBJ1-4
CDR3nt: TGTGCCAGCACCACATCAACGGGGGGTCCTAATGAAAAACTGTTTTTT
CDR3aa: CASTTSTGGPNEKLFF

len: 13
d_gene: NA
abundance: NA
v_gene: TRBV30
j_gene: TRBJ1-5
CDR3nt: TGTGCCTGGAGTGCGGATAGCAATCAGCCCCAGCATTTT
CDR3aa: CAWSADSNQPQHF

len: 18
d_gene: TRBD2
abundance: NA
v_gene: TRBV28
j_gene: TRBJ2-2
CDR3nt: TGTGCCAGCACCCCGGGACTAGCGGGAGCTAGAACGACCGGGGAGCTGTTTTTT
CDR3aa: CASTPGLAGARTTGELFF

len: 15
d_gene: NA
abundance: few
v_gene: TRBV11-2
j_gene: TRBJ2-7
CDR3nt: TGTGCCAGCAGCTTAGCTGCGTTCAGCTCCTACGAGCAGTACTTC
CDR3aa: CASSLAAFSSYEQYF

len: 15
d_gene: NA
abundance: NA
v_gene: TRBV28
j_gene: TRBJ1-5
CDR3nt: TGTGCCAGCAGTTTAATGGGAAATAGCAATCAGCCCCAGCATTTT
CDR3aa: CASSLMGNSNQPQHF

len: 15
d_gene: TRBD1
abundance: NA
v_gene: TRBV6-1
j_gene: TRBJ2-7
CDR3nt: TGTGCCAGCAGTGCCGGGACAGGGAAGGCCTACGAGCAGTACTTC
CDR3aa: CASSAGTGKAYEQYF

len: 13
d_gene: TRBD1
abundance: NA
v_gene: TRBV7-9
j_gene: TRBJ2-1
CDR3nt: TGTGCCAGCCGACAGGGCTCCTACAATGAGCAGTTCTTC
CDR3aa: CASRQGSYNEQFF